This record looks at one TCR beta chain sequence and its context. Antigen specificity is unknown. This CDR3 is 15 amino acids long. V was shortened by 5 bases and J by 0 bases, with 8 bases between the two germline ends. Germline V gene sequence: CDR1 MDHEN, CDR2 SYDVKM. This entry comes from a study of OX40 agonist ivuxolimab in advanced cancers. About the study: Patients achieving partial responses numbered three: one hepatocellular carcinoma case and two cutaneous melanoma cases. Regarding the study as a whole: Individuals who were partial responders at 0.1-3.0 mg/kg had clonal expansion that ranked among the lowest.

Some clones are missing from TCRdb's copy, which holds only in-frame ones; the method was immunoSEQ multiplex PCR. The table includes about 70,000 clones, 85% detected once. The chain recombines TRBV28 with TRBJ2-6; D not certain. The sequence derives from an adult with an advanced solid tumor such as melanoma, head and neck, liver or kidney cancer. The sample in question was CD4+ or CD8+ T cells sorted from blood, obtained in a trial of the OX40 agonist ivuxolimab. CDR3 region: CASSLQSSGANVLTF. The DNA of the CDR3 is TGTGCCAGCAGTCTCCAGAGCTCTGGGGCCAACGTCCTGACTTTC.